A selection of T cell receptor beta chains follows, all from one sample in a study of cytomegalovirus exposure and HLA in healthy donors. Generated by immunoSEQ multiplex PCR, the TCRdb table keeps only in-frame clones and is missing some. The sample lists 120,000 or so clones; approximately 90% were seen once. Sequenced sample: PBMCs. These receptors were collected from a man between 18 and 35 years old in good health and CMV-seropositive. Both conserved end residues are part of each CDR3. Fields, in order: D gene, V gene, J gene, CDR3 protein. D genes are given only for firm matches.

-	TRBV2	TRBJ1-4	CASSEGGENEKLFF
-	TRBV6-1	TRBJ2-7	CASSWGGAVDEQYF
-	TRBV19	TRBJ2-5	CASSTAFSPETQYF
-	TRBV7-2	TRBJ1-5	CASSLVEGLGNQPQHF
TRBD1	TRBV28	TRBJ1-6	CASSSVWLGDRVANSPLHF
-	TRBV11-2	TRBJ1-5	CASSLGPGQPQHF
TRBD1	TRBV6-6	TRBJ1-1	CASSLGQGHTEAFF
-	TRBV5-1	TRBJ1-1	CASSLARGMNTEAFF
-	TRBV2	TRBJ1-3	CASSRDVSGNTIYF
-	TRBV4-2	TRBJ1-2	CASSQEGQGGNYGYTF
TRBD1	TRBV7-9	TRBJ2-1	CASSLALTGTGGHNEQFF
TRBD1	TRBV5-1	TRBJ1-4	CASATGTVNEKLFF
-	TRBV7-2	TRBJ2-7	CASSLNQAYYEQYF
TRBD1	TRBV6-1	TRBJ1-4	CASSEAGRGEKLFF
-	TRBV7-9	TRBJ2-6	CASSFSRVSSGANVLTF
TRBD1	TRBV4-2	TRBJ2-1	CASSQATGTSYNEQFF
TRBD1	TRBV5-4	TRBJ1-4	CASSLGQGGNEKLFF
-	TRBV27	TRBJ1-5	CASSSAGPPQPQHF
TRBD1	TRBV7-2	TRBJ2-5	CASSPRTGEETQYF
TRBD2	TRBV7-8	TRBJ2-3	CASSLGLAGGIYTDTQYF
TRBD2	TRBV28	TRBJ2-3	CASSRGLAGGDSTDTQYF
TRBD2	TRBV7-2	TRBJ2-1	CASSLLAGGVHNEQFF
TRBD1	TRBV13	TRBJ2-1	CASSSTSIGTAFF
TRBD1	TRBV6-4	TRBJ1-5	CASSDRGRSFGNQPQHF
TRBD1	TRBV5-1	TRBJ2-7	CASSFGQGGDEQYF
TRBD1	TRBV5-1	TRBJ2-7	CASSLGTGYEQYF
TRBD1	TRBV5-6	TRBJ2-3	CASSLEGTGGADTQYF
-	TRBV6-5	TRBJ2-4	CASSYYRELAKNIQYF
-	TRBV6-1	TRBJ1-6	CASTQSGGNSPLHF